The 7 T cell receptor beta chains reported below all come from one sample, sequenced in a study of T cells after yellow fever vaccination. TCRdb independently ran MiXCR on the 5' RACE reads; one entry per CDR3 protein. The sample has approximately 450,000 distinct CDR3 sequences, 18% seen once. The starting material was PBMCs, obtained before the yellow fever booster vaccination. These receptor sequences come from a young man who received the YFV17D yellow fever vaccine.

This clonotype was seen more than once but under ten times. V usage is TRBV7-6 and J usage is TRBJ2-1; D possibly corresponds to TRBD2 (6 bases). In germline, CDR1 is SGHVS, CDR2 FNYEAQ. Deletions cut 0 bases from V and 7 bases from J, with 10 bases between. CDR3 length: 14 amino acids. The CDR3 is CASSLAEGINEQFF. The CDR3 nucleotides are TGTGCCAGCAGCTTAGCGGAGGGGATTAATGAGCAGTTCTTC.

This clonotype was found a few times. The chain is built from TRBV29-1 and TRBJ2-4; D is unresolved. The CDR3 totals 12 residues. V dropped 4 bases and J dropped 8 bases, with 12 bases sitting between them. The germline V gene encodes CDR1 SQVTM and CDR2 ANQGSEA. The CDR3 reads CSVASGGDIQYF. CDR3 nucleotides: TGCAGCGTTGCCTCGGGCGGAGACATTCAGTACTTC.

The chain is built from TRBV19 and TRBJ1-1; no clear D gene. The CDR3 has 13 residues. The germline gives CDR1 LNHDA, CDR2 SQIVND (reference sequence). The V and J ends lost 1 base and 6 bases respectively, with 9 bases between them. CDR3 DNA: TGTGCCAGTAGTATAGCGGGGTACTCTGAAGCTTTCTTT. This gives the protein CASSIAGYSEAFF. The full variable domain, with the rest looked up from reference TRBV19 and TRBJ1-1, is DGGITQSPKYLFRKEGQNVTLSCEQNLNHDAMYWYRQDPGQGLRLIYYSQIVNDFQKGDIAEGYSVSREKKESFPLTVTSAQKNPTAFYLCASSIAGYSEAFFGQGTRLTVV.

The V gene is TRBV3-1, the J gene TRBJ2-1; D is ambiguous. Germline CDR1 reads LGHDT; CDR2 reads YNNKEL (reference sequence). The CDR3 contains 14 residues. With 2 bases removed from V and 6 bases from J, the gap between germline ends came to 11 bases. The CDR3 protein is CASSQHARSNEQFF. In DNA form, the CDR3 reads TGTGCCAGCAGCCAACATGCCAGGTCCAATGAGCAGTTCTTC.

The chain combines TRBV13 with TRBJ1-2; D is ambiguous. CDR3 length: 15 amino acids. The V and J ends lost 5 bases and 4 bases respectively, with 17 bases between them. Germline values: CDR1 PRHDT, CDR2 FYEKMQ (reference sequence). The CDR3 loop reads CASSPGSGVPYGYTF. CDR3 nucleotide sequence: TGTGCCAGCAGCCCAGGATCCGGGGTGCCCTATGGCTACACCTTC.

This clonotype was counted at least ten times. V is TRBV7-3 and J is TRBJ1-1; TRBD1 matches at 8 bases. J was trimmed by 4 bases and V by 4 bases; bases with no gene match: 14. The CDR3 covers 17 residues. Germline CDR1 SGHTA, CDR2 FQGTGA. The CDR3 coding sequence is TGTGCCAGCAGCTCTGCACCTTACAGGGGGAGAGGCACTGAAGCTTTCTTT. Its translation is CASSSAPYRGRGTEAFF.

This clonotype appeared a few times. This chain joins TRBV6-5 and TRBJ1-2; D possibly corresponds to TRBD1 (5 bases). CDR3 length equals 14 residues. The V end was cut by 6 bases, the J end by 4 bases, with 15 bases between. Looked up from germline, CDR1 is MNHEY and CDR2 is SVGAGI. CDR3 region: CASSASGTAYGYTF. The CDR3 DNA follows: TGTGCCAGCAGCGCCTCCGGGACGGCCTATGGCTACACCTTC.